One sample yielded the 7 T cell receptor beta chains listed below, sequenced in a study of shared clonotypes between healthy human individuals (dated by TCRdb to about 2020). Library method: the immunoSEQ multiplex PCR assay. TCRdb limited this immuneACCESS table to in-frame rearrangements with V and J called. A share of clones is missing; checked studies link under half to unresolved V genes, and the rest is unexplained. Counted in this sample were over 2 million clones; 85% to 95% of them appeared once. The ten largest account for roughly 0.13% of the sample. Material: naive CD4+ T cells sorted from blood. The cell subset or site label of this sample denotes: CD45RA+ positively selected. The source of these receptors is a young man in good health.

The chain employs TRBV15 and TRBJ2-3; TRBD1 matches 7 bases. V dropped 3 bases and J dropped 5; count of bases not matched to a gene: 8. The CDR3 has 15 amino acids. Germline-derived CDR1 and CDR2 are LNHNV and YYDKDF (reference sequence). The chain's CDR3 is CATSREQGLVDTQYF. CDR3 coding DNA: TGTGCCACCAGCAGGGAACAGGGGTTGGTAGATACGCAGTATTTT. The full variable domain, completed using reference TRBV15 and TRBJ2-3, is DAMVIQNPRYQVTQFGKPVTLSCSQTLNHNVMYWYQQKSSQAPKLLFHYYDKDFNNEADTPDNFQSRRPNTSFCFLDIRSPGLGDTAMYLCATSREQGLVDTQYFGPGTRLTVL.

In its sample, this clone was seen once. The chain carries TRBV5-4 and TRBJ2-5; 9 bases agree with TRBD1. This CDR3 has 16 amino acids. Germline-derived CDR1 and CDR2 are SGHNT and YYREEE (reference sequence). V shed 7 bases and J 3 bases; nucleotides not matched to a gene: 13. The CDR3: CASGPIDRGWEETQYF. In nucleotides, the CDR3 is TGTGCCAGCGGGCCGATCGACAGGGGGTGGGAAGAGACCCAGTACTTC.

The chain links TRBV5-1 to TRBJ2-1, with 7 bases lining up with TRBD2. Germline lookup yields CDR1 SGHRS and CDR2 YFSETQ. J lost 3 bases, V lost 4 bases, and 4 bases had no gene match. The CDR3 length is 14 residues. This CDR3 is CASSQGTNYNEQFF. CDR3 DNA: TGCGCCAGCAGCCAAGGGACTAACTACAATGAGCAGTTCTTC.

Here the CDR3 DNA reads TGTGCCAGCAGCTTCCAACCCCAGACTAGCGGGTATTCCTACGAGCAGTACTTC. Amino acid sequence: CASSFQPQTSGYSYEQYF. This sequence joins TRBV7-9 and TRBJ2-7, with TRBD2 identical over 10 bases. J gave up 1 base and V 3 bases, and 12 bases lay outside the gene matches. In germline, CDR1 is SEHNR, CDR2 FQNEAQ (reference sequence). CDR3 length equals 18 residues.

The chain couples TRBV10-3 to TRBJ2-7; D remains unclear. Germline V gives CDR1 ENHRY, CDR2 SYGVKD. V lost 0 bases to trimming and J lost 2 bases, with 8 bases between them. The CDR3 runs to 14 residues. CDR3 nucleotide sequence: TGTGCCATCAGTGAGTCTCACAGAACCTACGAGCAGTACTTC. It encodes CAISESHRTYEQYF.

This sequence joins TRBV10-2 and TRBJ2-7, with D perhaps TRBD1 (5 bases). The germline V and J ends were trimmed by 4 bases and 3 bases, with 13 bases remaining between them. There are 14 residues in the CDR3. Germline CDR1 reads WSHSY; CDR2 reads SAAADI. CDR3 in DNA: TGCGCCAGCAGTGTTGACAGCAGCGACTACGAGCAGTACTTC. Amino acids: CASSVDSSDYEQYF.

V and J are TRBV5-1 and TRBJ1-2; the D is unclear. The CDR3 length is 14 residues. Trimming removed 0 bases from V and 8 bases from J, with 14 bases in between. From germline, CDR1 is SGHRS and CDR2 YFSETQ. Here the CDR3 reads CASSLESVMGGYTF. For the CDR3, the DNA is TGCGCCAGCAGCTTGGAATCGGTGATGGGAGGCTACACCTTC. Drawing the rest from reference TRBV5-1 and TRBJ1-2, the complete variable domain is KAGVTQTPRYLIKTRGQQVTLSCSPISGHRSVSWYQQTPGQGLQFLFEYFSETQRNKGNFPGRFSGRQFSNSRSEMNVSTLELGDSALYLCASSLESVMGGYTFGSGTRLTVV.